Below, 12 T cell receptor beta chains from the same sample are listed, as sequenced in a study of cytomegalovirus exposure and HLA in healthy donors. Amplification used 60 Vbeta primers and 13 Jbeta primers. Some clones are missing from TCRdb's copy, which holds only in-frame ones; the method was immunoSEQ multiplex PCR. The table has fewer than 100,000 clones, over 75% seen once. Sequencing was carried out using PBMCs. All receptors derive from a middle-aged man in good health and CMV-seronegative.

V gene TRBV18 combines with J gene TRBJ1-3; 9 bases map to TRBD1. Germline V gene data show CDR1 as KGHSH and CDR2 as LQKENI. V shed 0 bases and J 4 bases; nucleotides not matched to a gene: 4. The CDR3 contains 16 residues. This CDR3 is CASSPPGQGNGNTIYF. CDR3 nucleotides: TGTGCCAGCTCACCACCGGGACAGGGAAACGGAAACACCATATATTTT.

The CDR3 DNA is TGCGCCAGCAGCGCTAGCGGGGGGAACACCGGGGAGCTGTTTTTT. It specifies CASSASGGNTGELFF. The chain has TRBV5-1 and TRBJ2-2, with 10 bases identical to TRBD2. The CDR3 is made up of 15 amino acids. Germline CDR1 is SGHRS and CDR2 is YFSETQ. J was trimmed by 1 base and V by 4 bases; bases with no gene match: 1. The complete variable domain, with remaining parts taken from reference TRBV5-1 and TRBJ2-2, reads KAGVTQTPRYLIKTRGQQVTLSCSPISGHRSVSWYQQTPGQGLQFLFEYFSETQRNKGNFPGRFSGRQFSNSRSEMNVSTLELGDSALYLCASSASGGNTGELFFGEGSRLTVL.

This clone was recorded once. The gene calls are TRBV10-3 and TRBJ1-3, with TRBD1 matching over 8 bases. The CDR3 loop spans 15 amino acids. J was trimmed by 1 base and V by 7 bases; bases with no gene match: 6. Germline loops: CDR1 ENHRY, CDR2 SYGVKD. The chain's CDR3 is CAIMGNRGSGNTIYF. The CDR3 DNA is TGTGCCATCATGGGGAACAGGGGGTCTGGAAACACCATATATTTT.

This clone appeared a few times. The chain employs TRBV5-1 and TRBJ2-2, with 9 bases aligning to TRBD1. V shed 3 bases and J 8 bases; nucleotides not matched to a gene: 8. This CDR3 region has 15 residues. Germline loops: CDR1 SGHRS, CDR2 YFSETQ. Written as DNA, the CDR3 is TGCGCCAGCAGCTCTACAGGGGGCGTTGCGGGGGAGCTGTTTTTT. This gives the protein CASSSTGGVAGELFF. Based on the CDR3 plus reference TRBV5-1 and TRBJ2-2, the full variable domain is KAGVTQTPRYLIKTRGQQVTLSCSPISGHRSVSWYQQTPGQGLQFLFEYFSETQRNKGNFPGRFSGRQFSNSRSEMNVSTLELGDSALYLCASSSTGGVAGELFFGEGSRLTVL.

This chain links TRBV23-1 with TRBJ1-5; D unresolved. TRBV23-1 is reported as an ORF; its role is uncertain. There are 18 residues in the CDR3. V lost 0 bases and J 2 bases, leaving 17 bases between the germline ends. DNA for the CDR3: TGCGCCAGCAGTCAATCAAATGGCAGGAATATGGGCAATCAGCCCCAGCATTTT. As protein: CASSQSNGRNMGNQPQHF.

The rearrangement joins TRBV28 to TRBJ2-7; the D is unclear. CDR3 size: 10 residues. V was pared by 6 bases and J by 4 bases, with 4 bases between. The germline CDR1 and CDR2 sequences are MDHEN and SYDVKM. CDR3 in amino acids: CASSGYEQYF. The CDR3 DNA is TGTGCCAGCAGCGGGTACGAGCAGTACTTC.

The V call is TRBV7-8, the J call TRBJ2-3; 7 bases agree with TRBD2. CDR3 size: 16 residues. Germline V gene data show CDR1 as SGHVS and CDR2 as FQNEAQ. Trimming cost V 4 bases and J 0 bases; bases outside gene matches: 7. The CDR3 bases are TGTGCCAGCAGCTCCGTACACGGGGGGAGCACAGATACGCAGTATTTT. Translation: CASSSVHGGSTDTQYF.

J is TRBJ1-1 and V is TRBV6-6; TRBD1 matches at 9 bases. Germline loops: CDR1 MNHNY, CDR2 SVGAGI (reference sequence). The CDR3 totals 14 residues. V lost 7 bases, J lost 5 bases, and 8 bases stayed unmatched. CDR3 sequence: CASTPDRGRTEAFF. The CDR3 nucleotides read TGTGCCAGCACCCCGGACAGGGGACGGACTGAAGCTTTCTTT.

By sample fraction, this clone is medium-sized (0.01 to 0.1%). The genes are TRBV6-7 and TRBJ1-4; D might be TRBD1 (6 bases). TRBV6-7 is placed among ORFs of uncertain function. CDR3 size: 15 residues. V lost 6 bases to trimming and J lost 8 bases, with 19 bases between them. CDR3 in amino acids: CASRGASPSEEKLFF. The DNA of the CDR3 is TGTGCCAGCAGGGGGGCGAGCCCGTCAGAGGAAAAACTGTTTTTT.

V is TRBV5-1 and J is TRBJ1-4, with 10 positions matching TRBD1. In germline, CDR1 is SGHRS, CDR2 YFSETQ. The CDR3 is 16 residues long. V lost 3 bases and J lost 0; bases outside the gene matches: 2. The CDR3 spells CASSYGQGATNEKLFF. In DNA, the CDR3 is TGCGCCAGCAGCTATGGACAGGGGGCAACTAATGAAAAACTGTTTTTT.

A few counts support this clone. The chain joins TRBV29-1 to TRBJ1-1, with a possible D match to TRBD1 (6 bases). The ends were cut back, 4 bases at V and 5 bases at J, with 17 bases in the middle. The CDR3 is 14 residues long. Germline V gene data show CDR1 as SQVTM and CDR2 as ANQGSEA. CDR3 in amino acids: CSVGLGAMGTEAFF. The CDR3 DNA is TGCAGCGTTGGTCTGGGGGCGATGGGGACTGAAGCTTTCTTT.

This clone appeared a single time. V is TRBV5-4 and J is TRBJ2-7; D gene unclear. V was pared by 1 base and J by 6 bases, with 8 bases between. The CDR3 is 12 residues long. The germline CDR1 and CDR2 sequences are SGHNT and YYREEE (reference sequence). CDR3 in amino acids: CASSLTRGEQYF. The DNA for the CDR3 is TGTGCCAGCAGCTTGACAAGAGGCGAGCAGTACTTC.